This entry lists 29 T cell receptor beta chains sequenced from one sample in a study of blood T cell repertoires in COVID-19. The repertoire was sequenced with immunoSEQ multiplex PCR; TCRdb's copy has only in-frame clones and lacks some. The sample consists of about 260,000 clones, roughly 88% of them appearing once. Sequencing input: PBMCs or T cells enriched from blood (not recorded which). Receptors originate from a middle-aged woman who had been exposed to COVID-19.

The chain recombines TRBV3-1 (or the pseudogene TRBV3-2) with TRBJ1-2; a weak D match, TRBD1 (5 bases). This CDR3 has 18 amino acids. V lost 5 bases and J 5 bases, leaving 27 bases between the germline ends. Germline assignment: CDR1 LGHDT and CDR2 YNNKEL (reference sequence). CDR3 sequence reads: CASSSGNMPSLPLYGYTF. The CDR3 DNA follows: TGTGCCAGCAGCTCAGGGAATATGCCCTCCCTTCCCCTTTATGGCTACACCTTC.

With regard to this clone: One junction end disagrees with the germline gene, perhaps due to a read error. The genes are TRBV5-1 and TRBJ2-1; 8 bases agree with TRBD2. The germline V gene encodes CDR1 SGHRS and CDR2 YFSETQ. The CDR3 is made up of 16 amino acids. CDR3: CASSASERELSNEQFF. The CDR3, as DNA: TGTGCCAGCAGCGCCTCCGAGCGGGAGCTATCCAATGAGCAGTTCTTC.

The chain carries TRBV30 and TRBJ1-2, with a possible D match to TRBD1 (5 bases). The V end lost 5 bases, the J end lost 6 bases, and 13 bases lay between the germline ends. Germline-derived CDR1 and CDR2 are GTSNPN and SVGIG (reference sequence). The CDR3 is 12 amino acids. The CDR3 coding sequence is TGTGCCTGGCTTGGGGGGGGTCATGGCTACACCTTC. Residues: CAWLGGGHGYTF.

This sequence joins TRBV19 and TRBJ1-6, with TRBD1 as a possible D gene (6 bases). Trimming pared 7 bases from V and 8 bases from J, leaving 12 bases between. Germline CDR1 and CDR2: LNHDA and SQIVND (reference sequence). This CDR3 region has 13 residues. CDR3 in amino acids: CASTDSIDSPLHF. The CDR3 nucleotides read TGTGCCAGTACGGACAGCATAGATTCACCCCTCCACTTT.

J is TRBJ1-1 and V is TRBV7-9, with 7 bases lining up with TRBD1. This CDR3 is 13 amino acids long. CDR1 is SEHNR and CDR2 is FQNEAQ in the germline V gene (reference sequence). J gave up 4 bases and V 5 bases, and 4 bases lay outside the gene matches. In DNA form, the CDR3 reads TGTGCCAGCAGCCTAGGGGGCCCCACTGAAGCTTTCTTT. The encoded protein is CASSLGGPTEAFF.

The rearrangement links TRBV5-4 to TRBJ2-3; maybe TRBD1 (5 bases). The V gene's germline CDR1 is SGHNT and CDR2 YYREEE (reference sequence). This CDR3 comprises 14 residues. Between the trimmed V and J ends, which lost 1 base and 6 bases, there was a span of 12 bases. The CDR3 region is CASSLSQASDTQYF. The CDR3 region has the DNA TGTGCCAGCAGCTTGTCACAGGCCTCCGATACGCAGTATTTT.

This clone was seen a few times. This sequence joins TRBV19 and TRBJ1-2; no clear D gene. This CDR3 has 13 residues. V was trimmed by 10 bases and J by 6 bases, leaving 18 bases between them. CDR1 and CDR2 from the germline V gene are LNHDA and SQIVND (reference sequence). This CDR3 reads CAISEAARHGYTF. CDR3 nucleotides: TGTGCCATCTCGGAGGCAGCTCGGCATGGCTACACCTTC.

A remark on this clone: Other DNA sequences from this sample encode an identical CDR3 as well. The CDR3 loop is CASSLAPVAQSSYEQYV. The CDR3 bases are TGTGCCAGCAGCTTAGCGCCGGTAGCGCAGAGCTCCTACGAGCAGTATGTC. V and J are TRBV7-8 and TRBJ2-7; D perhaps matches TRBD2 (5 bases). This CDR3 has 17 amino acids. Germline CDR1 is SGHVS and CDR2 is FQNEAQ.

The chain carries TRBV11-3 and TRBJ2-1; 14 nucleotides line up with TRBD2. This CDR3 is built from 16 residues. Germline V gene lookup returns CDR1 SGHNT and CDR2 YENEEA. With V trimmed by 9 bases and J by 5 bases, 9 bases remained unmatched. DNA of the CDR3: TGTGCCAGTAAAAAGGGACTAGCGGGAGTTCACAATGAGCAGTTCTTC. Protein sequence: CASKKGLAGVHNEQFF.

The chain has TRBV27 and TRBJ1-5, with no clear D. V gave up 0 bases and J gave up 3 bases, with 15 bases separating them. The CDR3 totals 17 residues. From germline, CDR1 is MNHEY and CDR2 SMNVEV (reference sequence). The CDR3 sequence: CASSLSPSQISNQPQHF. In DNA form, the CDR3 reads TGTGCCAGCAGTTTATCCCCATCACAGATCTCCAATCAGCCCCAGCATTTT.

This chain joins TRBV28 and TRBJ1-1, with no clear D. Trimming removed 7 bases from V and 4 bases from J, with 7 bases in between. Per germline, CDR1 MDHEN and CDR2 SYDVKM. The CDR3 length is 11 residues. The CDR3 sequence is CASTFSTEAFF. The CDR3 coding sequence is TGTGCCAGCACCTTTTCCACTGAAGCTTTCTTT.

This rearrangement joins TRBV7-2 to TRBJ1-5; D gene unclear. Looked up from germline, CDR1 is SGHTA and CDR2 is FQGNSA. Deletions cut 1 base from V and 2 bases from J, with 9 bases between. The CDR3 has 15 amino acids. The CDR3 nucleotides are TGTGCCAGCAGCTTAGGGATTGGAGGCAATCAGCCCCAGCATTTT. As protein: CASSLGIGGNQPQHF.

This rearrangement joins TRBV3-1 (or the pseudogene TRBV3-2) to TRBJ1-5, with 7 bases identical to TRBD1. CDR1 and CDR2 from the germline V gene are LGHDT and YNNKEL (reference sequence). The CDR3 extends over 13 amino acids. Unmatched junction bases numbered 4, after V lost 4 bases and J lost 7 bases. The CDR3 coding sequence is TGTGCCAGCAGCCCCCAAGGGGGCCAGCCCCAGCATTTT. It translates to CASSPQGGQPQHF.

J is TRBJ1-1 and V is TRBV5-1; TRBD1 is a possible D gene (6 bases). CDR3 length: 16 amino acids. Trimming took 0 bases from V and 0 from J, leaving 12 bases between them. CDR1 is SGHRS, CDR2 YFSETQ, per germline. CDR3 sequence reads: CASSLAWNRVNTEAFF. CDR3 DNA sequence: TGCGCCAGCAGCTTGGCGTGGAACAGGGTGAACACTGAAGCTTTCTTT.

This rearrangement joins TRBV7-9 to TRBJ2-1; 11 nucleotides agree with TRBD1. J was trimmed by 9 bases and V by 5 bases; bases with no gene match: 9. The CDR3 consists of 15 residues. Germline V lookup: CDR1 SEHNR, CDR2 FQNEAQ (reference sequence). The CDR3 loop reads CASSQPGTGGSEQFF. DNA of the CDR3: TGTGCCAGCAGCCAACCCGGGACAGGGGGGAGTGAGCAGTTCTTC.

V is TRBV28 and J is TRBJ1-3, with unresolved D. The CDR3 runs to 14 residues. Between the trimmed V and J ends, which lost 4 bases and 2 bases, there was a span of 9 bases. Germline V CDR1 and CDR2: MDHEN, SYDVKM. The CDR3 DNA is TGTGCCAGCAGTTCGGGGTTCCCTGGAAACACCATATATTTT. Protein: CASSSGFPGNTIYF.

The chain has TRBV7-9 and TRBJ1-6; D uncertain. Germline loops: CDR1 SEHNR, CDR2 FQNEAQ (reference sequence). The germline V and J ends were trimmed by 5 bases and 6 bases, with 8 bases remaining between them. This CDR3 spans 13 amino acids. CDR3: CASSPPGNSPLHF. The CDR3 DNA sequence: TGTGCCAGCAGCCCCCCAGGTAATTCACCCCTCCACTTT.

J is TRBJ2-3 and V is TRBV5-1; 8 bases fit TRBD2. The CDR3 has 15 residues. Germline CDR1 SGHRS, CDR2 YFSETQ. With 6 bases clipped from V and 2 bases from J, the junction kept 8 bases outside the gene matches. The CDR3 DNA is TGCGCCAGCACCCCGGGAGGGGGGAACACAGATACGCAGTATTTT. It translates to CASTPGGGNTDTQYF.

J is TRBJ2-1 and V is TRBV2; a possible D gene is TRBD1 (6 bases). The germline V and J ends were trimmed by 6 bases and 0 bases, with 18 bases remaining between them. The CDR3 runs to 17 residues. Germline CDR1 SNHLY, CDR2 FYNNEI. CDR3 sequence (DNA): TGTGCCAGCAGAAGATTGGAGACAGGAGGCTCCTACAATGAGCAGTTCTTC. Translation gives CASRRLETGGSYNEQFF.

V gene TRBV30 combines with J gene TRBJ1-4; 7 bases align to TRBD1. The V gene end was trimmed by 0 bases and the J gene end by 0 bases; junction bases not matched to a gene: 13. The CDR3 has 19 amino acids. In germline, CDR1 is GTSNPN, CDR2 SVGIG (reference sequence). The CDR3 loop reads CAWSVNRGFIVATNEKLFF. The CDR3 DNA follows: TGTGCCTGGAGTGTTAACAGGGGATTTATTGTAGCAACTAATGAAAAACTGTTTTTT.

This rearrangement joins TRBV5-1 to TRBJ2-7; D perhaps matches TRBD2 (5 bases). From germline, CDR1 is SGHRS and CDR2 YFSETQ. The CDR3 length is 13 residues. V lost 3 bases to trimming and J lost 5 bases, with 12 bases between them. Here the CDR3 DNA reads TGCGCCAGCAGCTCCGGGGTCCCGGACGAGCAGTACTTC. This gives the protein CASSSGVPDEQYF. Full variable domain (rest looked up from reference TRBV5-1 and TRBJ2-7): KAGVTQTPRYLIKTRGQQVTLSCSPISGHRSVSWYQQTPGQGLQFLFEYFSETQRNKGNFPGRFSGRQFSNSRSEMNVSTLELGDSALYLCASSSGVPDEQYFGPGTRLTVT.

V and J are TRBV19 and TRBJ2-1; 8 nucleotides line up with TRBD2. This CDR3 has 15 amino acids. Per germline, CDR1 LNHDA and CDR2 SQIVND (reference sequence). V trimming: 4 bases; J trimming: 4 bases; junction bases outside the gene matches: 6. The CDR3 reads CASSRTGTRYNEQFF. As DNA, the CDR3 is TGTGCCAGTAGTAGAACCGGGACTAGGTACAATGAGCAGTTCTTC.

This clone has a single count. The chain combines TRBV28 with TRBJ1-6; D unresolved. The CDR3 extends over 13 amino acids. Trimming cost V 7 bases and J 5 bases, with 9 bases left between them. Germline assignment: CDR1 MDHEN and CDR2 SYDVKM. CDR3 nucleotide sequence: TGTGCCAGCACCGTACAGAATAATTCACCCCTCCACTTT. Translating gives CASTVQNNSPLHF.

This clone was detected once. The gene calls are TRBV6-1 and TRBJ1-2; 7 nucleotides match TRBD1. This CDR3 comprises 15 residues. J gave up 4 bases and V 3 bases, and 8 bases lay outside the gene matches. Germline CDR1 reads MNHNS; CDR2 reads SASEGT. The CDR3: CASSEQGTAPYGYTF. In DNA, the CDR3 is TGTGCCAGCAGTGAGCAAGGGACAGCGCCCTATGGCTACACCTTC.

The V call is TRBV9, the J call TRBJ2-5; 8 nucleotides line up with TRBD2. V trimming: 0 bases; J trimming: 0 bases; junction bases outside the gene matches: 1. CDR1 is SGDLS and CDR2 is YYNGEE in the germline V gene. The CDR3 consists of 15 residues. CDR3 protein: CASSVASGYQETQYF. Written as DNA, the CDR3 is TGTGCCAGCAGCGTAGCTAGCGGGTACCAAGAGACCCAGTACTTC.

CDR3 in DNA: TGCGCCAGCAGCCTAACGTACACTGAAGCTTTCTTT. Translation gives CASSLTYTEAFF. This sequence joins TRBV5-1 and TRBJ1-1; D is undetermined. This CDR3 is 12 amino acids long. The V end was cut by 4 bases, the J end by 3 bases, with 7 bases between. Looked up from germline, CDR1 is SGHRS and CDR2 is YFSETQ.

V is TRBV19 and J is TRBJ2-7; D is ambiguous. CDR1 is LNHDA, CDR2 SQIVND, per germline (reference sequence). CDR3 length: 15 amino acids. The V and J ends lost 5 bases and 0 bases respectively, with 14 bases between them. This CDR3 reads CASSLVMASSYEQYF. CDR3 bases: TGTGCCAGTAGTTTGGTGATGGCTAGCTCCTACGAGCAGTACTTC.

V usage is TRBV19 and J usage is TRBJ1-2, with D tentatively TRBD1 (5 bases). The CDR3 is 12 amino acids. Trimming took off 2 bases at V and 8 bases at J, with 9 bases between the two ends. The germline gives CDR1 LNHDA, CDR2 SQIVND (reference sequence). The CDR3 region has the DNA TGTGCCAGTAGTATATGGGGCAGCGGCTACACCTTC. This gives the protein CASSIWGSGYTF.

The V call is TRBV7-2, the J call TRBJ2-1; D remains ambiguous. The CDR3 runs to 15 residues. CDR1 and CDR2 from the germline V gene are SGHTA and FQGNSA. V shed 6 bases and J shed 1 base, with 13 bases lying between them. For the CDR3, the DNA is TGTGCCAGCAGAGCAGGAACGATTTCCTACAATGAGCAGTTCTTC. This translates into CASRAGTISYNEQFF.